This T cell receptor (beta chain) comes out of a study of T cell clonotyping in hematopoietic cell transplantation. TCRdb's copy holds only in-frame clones and misses some; the assay was immunoSEQ multiplex PCR. The sample lists around 12,000 clones; roughly 83% were seen once. Germline values: CDR1 PRHDT, CDR2 FYEKMQ (reference sequence). CDR3 size: 14 residues. V was clipped by 5 bases and J by 4 bases, with 14 bases between them. The sample consisted of PBMCs, taken 100 days after allogeneic stem cell transplant. The receptor was derived from a female patient in her forties or fifties who had an allogeneic stem cell transplant from a related donor, so T cells may come from the graft donor. Some clones in this sample may be carry-over from other donors' samples. The chain is built from TRBV13 and TRBJ1-2; D is unclear. CDR3 in amino acids: CASSPGVASYGYTF. The CDR3 bases are TGTGCCAGCAGCCCGGGAGTCGCGTCCTATGGCTACACCTTC.